The 26 T cell receptor beta chains reported below all come from one sample, sequenced in a study of response to subunit inactivated influenza vaccine listed by TCRdb under 2018. To prepare the library, RT-PCR was applied. TCRdb records Illumina HiSeq 2500 as the sequencer. The public reads were reprocessed in TCRdb via fastp at Q25 and MiXCR, keeping in-frame beta chains. Each entry is one CDR3 protein sequence, shown with its most common DNA and genes. The sample records over 150,000 distinct CDR3 sequences, about 10% of which are singletons. Jointly, the top ten make up 9.5% to 13% of the sample. The source material was non-naive T cells sorted from PBMCs, sampled on the day of vaccination. What this sample's cell subset or site label stands for: memory T cell fraction. The origin of the receptors is a man aged 50 to 60 who received an inactivated influenza vaccine. Donor details come from another sample of the same person, matched by shared clones.

The chain employs TRBV20-1 and TRBJ1-1, with D possibly being TRBD1 (6 bases). In germline, CDR1 is DFQATT, CDR2 SNEGSKA (reference sequence). V shed 5 bases and J shed 4 bases, with 11 bases lying between them. This CDR3 is built from 12 residues. The CDR3 sequence is CSARQEITEAFF. The CDR3 coding sequence is TGCAGTGCTCGACAGGAGATCACTGAAGCTTTCTTT.

In this sample, this clonotype turned up many times. This chain links TRBV5-1 with TRBJ2-1; 9 bases fit TRBD2. CDR3 length: 17 residues. Per germline, CDR1 SGHRS and CDR2 YFSETQ. V lost 0 bases to trimming and J lost 1 base; unmatched junction nucleotides: 5. DNA of the CDR3: TGCGCCAGCAGCTTGGCTTCTAGCGGGGCGTCCTACAATGAGCAGTTCTTC. It is translated as CASSLASSGASYNEQFF.

This sequence joins TRBV20-1 and TRBJ2-2; weak D call: TRBD2 (5 bases). V lost 3 bases to trimming and J lost 5 bases, with 16 bases between them. The CDR3 extends over 15 amino acids. Per the germline V gene, CDR1 is DFQATT and CDR2 is SNEGSKA (reference sequence). CDR3 amino acids: CSASPGSGLTGELFF. DNA for the CDR3: TGCAGTGCTAGTCCGGGGTCGGGTCTTACCGGGGAGCTGTTTTTT.

This clonotype was seen at least ten times. The chain recombines TRBV29-1 with TRBJ2-1, with 9 positions matching TRBD1. Trimming at V came to 7 bases and at J to 4 bases, leaving 8 bases not matched to a gene. The CDR3 is 14 residues long. Germline CDR1 SQVTM, CDR2 ANQGSEA. CDR3 protein: CSGRDRGLYNEQFF. The CDR3 nucleotides read TGCAGCGGTCGCGACAGGGGGTTATACAATGAGCAGTTCTTC.

This rearrangement joins TRBV7-2 to TRBJ1-6, with no clear D. The germline V and J ends were trimmed by 6 bases and 6 bases, with 12 bases remaining between them. Germline CDR1 SGHTA, CDR2 FQGNSA. The CDR3 is 14 residues long. CDR3 protein: CASSQDGINSPLHF. CDR3 nucleotides: TGTGCCAGCAGTCAGGACGGGATTAATTCACCCCTCCACTTT.

The rearrangement links TRBV10-3 to TRBJ1-1; D is unresolved. The CDR3 spans 15 residues. V was shortened by 6 bases and J by 4 bases, with 18 bases between the two germline ends. Germline assignment: CDR1 ENHRY and CDR2 SYGVKD. In DNA form, the CDR3 reads TGTGCCATCAGCCCCACCACAGCCGGCAGCACTGAAGCTTTCTTT. Protein sequence: CAISPTTAGSTEAFF.

This clonotype was found a few times. The chain joins TRBV30 to TRBJ2-1; 7 bases align to TRBD2. Germline V gives CDR1 GTSNPN, CDR2 SVGIG (reference sequence). The CDR3 extends over 14 amino acids. After removal of 1 base from V and 4 bases from J, the junction contained 4 bases not matched to a gene. Here the CDR3 reads CAWSEGGVYNEQFF. In DNA, the CDR3 is TGTGCCTGGAGTGAGGGAGGGGTGTACAATGAGCAGTTCTTC.

The chain couples TRBV28 to TRBJ1-1, with D possibly TRBD1 on 5 matching bases. V dropped 6 bases and J dropped 4 bases, with 18 bases sitting between them. The CDR3 has 15 residues. The germline V gene encodes CDR1 MDHEN and CDR2 SYDVKM. The DNA of the CDR3 is TGTGCCAGCAGCCTACCCTGGGACGACGGCACTGAAGCTTTCTTT. This translates into CASSLPWDDGTEAFF.

This clonotype was found a few times. The V gene is TRBV19, the J gene TRBJ2-1, with D perhaps TRBD2 (6 bases). Germline V gives CDR1 LNHDA, CDR2 SQIVND (reference sequence). V was trimmed by 9 bases and J by 1 base, leaving 13 bases between them. The CDR3 has 14 residues. The CDR3 nucleotides are TGTGCCAGCCAGTCCGGGACTTCCTACAATGAGCAGTTCTTC. Amino acids: CASQSGTSYNEQFF.

The chain's CDR3 is CASSYDGTAGELFF. The CDR3 nucleotides are TGTGCCAGCAGTTACGATGGGACGGCCGGGGAGCTGTTTTTT. The chain links TRBV6-2 or TRBV6-3 to TRBJ2-2; either TRBD1 or TRBD2 may fit D (5 bases each). The germline V and J ends were trimmed by 2 bases and 6 bases, with 10 bases remaining between them. CDR1 and CDR2 (germline): MNHEY, SVGEGT. The CDR3 is 14 amino acids.

This clonotype has only a few counts. The chain uses TRBV29-1 and TRBJ2-1, with TRBD1 as a possible D gene (6 bases). CDR3 size: 14 residues. V lost 3 bases and J 1 base, leaving 10 bases between the germline ends. Germline V gene data show CDR1 as SQVTM and CDR2 as ANQGSEA. The CDR3 sequence: CSVDSQGSYNEQFF. In DNA form, the CDR3 reads TGCAGCGTTGATAGTCAGGGGTCCTACAATGAGCAGTTCTTC.

This clonotype showed up just a few times. This chain connects TRBV5-1 to TRBJ2-3; a possible D gene is TRBD1 (6 bases). The CDR3 is 15 residues long. The V gene lost 3 bases and the J gene lost 0 bases, with 11 bases spanning the gap. In germline, CDR1 is SGHRS, CDR2 YFSETQ. The chain's CDR3 is CASSSRQESTDTQYF. In DNA, the CDR3 is TGCGCCAGCAGCTCCCGACAGGAGAGCACAGATACGCAGTATTTT. Full variable domain (missing parts from reference TRBV5-1 and TRBJ2-3): KAGVTQTPRYLIKTRGQQVTLSCSPISGHRSVSWYQQTPGQGLQFLFEYFSETQRNKGNFPGRFSGRQFSNSRSEMNVSTLELGDSALYLCASSSRQESTDTQYFGPGTRLTVL.

This clonotype was counted at least ten times. This chain joins TRBV5-1 and TRBJ2-1, with TRBD1 matching 7 bases. Germline V CDR1 and CDR2: SGHRS, YFSETQ. Losses at the gene ends were 3 bases for V and 9 bases for J; bases not matched to a gene: 15. This CDR3 is 16 amino acids long. CDR3 loop: CASSSRTGTGVGEQFF. The CDR3 bases are TGCGCCAGCAGCTCGCGGACGGGAACAGGGGTTGGTGAGCAGTTCTTC.

This clonotype was observed a handful of times. The chain carries TRBV20-1 and TRBJ2-2; the D gene is possibly TRBD2 (7 bases). The CDR3 has 14 residues. Germline loops: CDR1 DFQATT, CDR2 SNEGSKA (reference sequence). V lost 5 bases and J lost 7, with 17 bases in between. The CDR3 protein is CSAPTRGGGGELFF. The CDR3 bases are TGCAGTGCTCCGACCCGAGGGGGGGGCGGGGAGCTGTTTTTT.

In this sample, this clonotype turned up a few times. This chain links TRBV6-5 with TRBJ1-5, with D perhaps TRBD1 (5 bases). This CDR3 has 17 amino acids. Trimming stripped 2 bases from V and 4 bases from J, with 18 bases between. Germline-derived CDR1 and CDR2 are MNHEY and SVGAGI. CDR3 loop: CASSYRKPGGSNQPQHF. In DNA form, the CDR3 reads TGTGCCAGCAGTTACCGCAAACCGGGGGGATCGAATCAGCCCCAGCATTTT.

This clonotype has ten or more counts. The rearrangement joins TRBV20-1 to TRBJ2-5; maybe TRBD2 (5 bases). CDR3 size: 14 residues. CDR1 is DFQATT, CDR2 SNEGSKA, per germline (reference sequence). V was pared by 5 bases and J by 2 bases, with 15 bases between. The DNA of the CDR3 is TGCAGTGCTGGGAGTAGCTGGAAACAAGAGACCCAGTACTTC. The encoded protein is CSAGSSWKQETQYF.

This clonotype showed up many times. The V call is TRBV7-9, the J call TRBJ1-4; possible D gene TRBD1, 6 bases. Deletions cut 3 bases from V and 8 bases from J, with 19 bases between. CDR1 and CDR2 (germline): SEHNR, FQNEAQ (reference sequence). The CDR3 is 16 amino acids. The DNA of the CDR3 is TGTGCCAGCAGCTTGACAGGCCTAGGCCAAGGGGAAAAACTGTTTTTT. Translation: CASSLTGLGQGEKLFF.

This clonotype was counted only a few times. The chain carries TRBV30 and TRBJ1-1; maybe TRBD1 (5 bases). The germline V gene has CDR1 GTSNPN and CDR2 SVGIG (reference sequence). Trimming removed 3 bases at V and 4 bases at J, with 12 bases between. The CDR3 extends over 13 amino acids. The DNA for the CDR3 is TGTGCCTGGAGCGCAGGGTTCGGCACTGAAGCTTTCTTT. It encodes CAWSAGFGTEAFF.

This clonotype was observed many times. The rearrangement uses TRBV5-5 and TRBJ2-7, with D uncertain. CDR1 is SGHKS and CDR2 is YYEKEE in the germline V gene (reference sequence). The V end was cut by 1 base, the J end by 0 bases, with 5 bases between. CDR3 length equals 13 residues. The DNA for the CDR3 is TGTGCCAGCAGCTTGACACTCTCCTACGAGCAGTACTTC. Protein sequence: CASSLTLSYEQYF.

There are a few counts of this clonotype. The chain recombines TRBV10-3 with TRBJ2-7, with 9 bases identical to TRBD2. V shed 3 bases, J shed 6 bases, and the junction held 15 bases outside the gene matches. CDR1 ENHRY and CDR2 SYGVKD come from the germline V gene. The CDR3 has 17 residues. The CDR3 coding sequence is TGTGCCATCAGTGATCTACCTAGCGGGACGCTCGGGATCGAGCAGTACTTC. It yields the protein CAISDLPSGTLGIEQYF.

This clonotype was counted only a few times. An end of the junction differs from the germline gene, which may be a read error. This chain uses TRBV14 with TRBJ1-2; no reliable D call. Per germline, CDR1 SGHDN and CDR2 FVKESK. The CDR3 extends over 12 amino acids. The CDR3 protein is CASSQAANLAFF. CDR3 nucleotides: TGTGCCAGCAGCCAAGCGGCGAACTTGGCCTTCTTC.

This clonotype has ten or more counts. The V call is TRBV4-3, the J call TRBJ2-1, with 10 bases matching TRBD2. Germline trimming cut 4 bases from V and 3 bases from J; bases unmatched to any gene: 6. This CDR3 is 16 amino acids long. The germline CDR1 and CDR2 sequences are LGHNA and YSLEER. Here the CDR3 reads CASSPRTSGDYNEQFF. CDR3 coding DNA: TGCGCCAGCAGCCCCCGGACTAGCGGAGACTACAATGAGCAGTTCTTC.

This chain connects TRBV5-4 to TRBJ1-4; no clear D. The CDR3 has 13 amino acids. Germline CDR1 reads SGHNT; CDR2 reads YYREEE (reference sequence). Between the trimmed V and J ends, which lost 3 bases and 3 bases, there was a span of 6 bases. CDR3 bases: TGTGCCAGCAGCTCGCTCGCTAATGAAAAACTGTTTTTT. The encoded protein is CASSSLANEKLFF.

This chain uses TRBV6-1 with TRBJ2-1, with D possibly TRBD1 on 6 matching bases. Germline-derived CDR1 and CDR2 are MNHNS and SASEGT. This CDR3 spans 13 amino acids. The germline V and J ends were trimmed by 6 bases and 4 bases, with 10 bases remaining between them. As DNA, the CDR3 is TGTGCCAGCAGCAACAGGGCTTACAATGAGCAGTTCTTC. This sequence encodes CASSNRAYNEQFF.

The chain carries TRBV21-1 and TRBJ1-1; TRBD1, the D gene given by the table, was not confirmed from the DNA. TRBV21-1 constitutes a pseudogene. The CDR3 contains 15 residues. The CDR3 protein is CASSKKEGADTEAFF. The CDR3 DNA reads TGTGCCAGCAGCAAAAAGGAGGGGGCGGACACTGAAGCTTTCTTT.

The CDR3 bases are TGTGCCAGCAACTTAGGCTCCCGGTCGGTTTCGTACGAGCAGTACTTC. Translated: CASNLGSRSVSYEQYF. The chain employs TRBV5-6 and TRBJ2-7, with D hard to call. The CDR3 runs to 16 residues. The V end was cut by 6 bases, the J end by 4 bases, with 23 bases between. Germline assignment: CDR1 SGHDT and CDR2 YYEEEE.